This T cell receptor (beta chain) was documented in a study of vaccination effects on CD4 cells after COVID-19. The protocol was immunoSEQ multiplex PCR, while the TCRdb copy is restricted to in-frame clones and leaves out a portion. The profile shows tens of thousands of clones, roughly 73% of them singletons. Only a few counts were recorded for this clone. Its antigen remains unknown. ViraFEST used viral peptide pools to expand antigen-specific CD4+ T cells before sequencing. Isolation of CD4+ T cells took place after about ten days of culture. Two doses of either BNT162b2 or mRNA-1273 were given to each participant. Among the vaccine recipients, none had a prior SARS-CoV-2 infection, and nucleocapsid antibodies were negative. It was with approximately 10 IU/ml IL-2 and around 10 ug/ml peptides that about 2 million PBMC per well were cultured. This sequence was found in a human donor who received a COVID-19 vaccine. This sample comprised CD4+ T cells from PBMCs cultured with HCoV-OC43 spike peptides, obtained after COVID-19 vaccination. As for subset: HCoV-OC43 spike overlapping peptide pool stimulation.

CDR3 nucleotide sequence: TGTGCCAGCAGCACCAATGGGCGGCTCGGCTACACCTTC. Amino acid sequence: CASSTNGRLGYTF. This sequence joins TRBV28 and TRBJ1-2; D not certain. V was pared by 6 bases and J by 8 bases, with 16 bases between. This CDR3 comprises 13 residues. Germline CDR1 MDHEN, CDR2 SYDVKM.